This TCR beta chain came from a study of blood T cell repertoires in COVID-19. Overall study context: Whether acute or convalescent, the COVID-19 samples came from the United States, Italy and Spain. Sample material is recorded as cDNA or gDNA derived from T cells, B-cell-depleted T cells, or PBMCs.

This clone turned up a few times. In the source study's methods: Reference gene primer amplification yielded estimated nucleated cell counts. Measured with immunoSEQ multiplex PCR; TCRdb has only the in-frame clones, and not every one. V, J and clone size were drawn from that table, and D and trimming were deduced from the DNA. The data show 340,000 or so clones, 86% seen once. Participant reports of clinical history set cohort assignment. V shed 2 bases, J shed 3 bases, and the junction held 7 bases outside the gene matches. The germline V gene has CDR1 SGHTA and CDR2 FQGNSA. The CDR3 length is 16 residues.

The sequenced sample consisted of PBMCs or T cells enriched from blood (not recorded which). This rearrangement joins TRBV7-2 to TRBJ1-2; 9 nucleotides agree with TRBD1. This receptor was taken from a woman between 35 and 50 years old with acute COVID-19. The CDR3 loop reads CASSLYGTGMDYGYTF. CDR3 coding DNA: TGTGCCAGCAGCTTATATGGGACAGGGATGGACTATGGCTACACCTTC. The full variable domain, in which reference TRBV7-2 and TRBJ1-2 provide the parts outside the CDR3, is GAGVSQSPSNKVTEKGKDVELRCDPISGHTALYWYRQSLGQGLEFLIYFQGNSAPDKSGLPSDRFSAERTGGSVSTLTIQRTQQEDSAVYLCASSLYGTGMDYGYTFGSGTRLTVV.